One sample yielded the 13 T cell receptor beta chains listed below, sequenced in a study of cytomegalovirus exposure and HLA in healthy donors. Measured with immunoSEQ multiplex PCR; TCRdb has only the in-frame clones, and not every one. The sample has some 86,000 clones; roughly 93% are singletons. Sequenced input: PBMCs. The receptors here all came from a woman younger than 45 in good health and CMV-seronegative.

Concerning this clone itself: The junction and the germline gene differ at one end; a read error may be behind it. The V and J genes are TRBV6-1 and TRBJ2-1; D tentatively reads TRBD1 or TRBD2 (6 bases each). Per germline, CDR1 MNHNS and CDR2 SASEGT. The CDR3 consists of 16 residues. CDR3: CASREGGIAVYGEQFF. The CDR3 DNA follows: TGTGCCAGCAGGGAAGGGGGGATAGCGGTTTACGGTGAGCAGTTCTTC.

The chain has TRBV4-3 and TRBJ1-3; no clear D gene. The CDR3 consists of 17 residues. V was clipped by 0 bases and J by 4 bases, with 16 bases between them. CDR1 and CDR2 from the germline V gene are LGHNA and YSLEER. The CDR3 DNA is TGCGCCAGCAGCCAAGATCGGTCGGAGGGTGCCGGAAACACCATATATTTT. As protein: CASSQDRSEGAGNTIYF.

The chain carries TRBV2 and TRBJ1-2, with TRBD1 identical over 9 bases. Trimming cost V 3 bases and J 11 bases; bases outside gene matches: 7. The CDR3 is made up of 13 amino acids. Germline V CDR1 and CDR2: SNHLY, FYNNEI. The CDR3 sequence is CASSDPGTGIYTF. The DNA of the CDR3 is TGTGCCAGCAGTGACCCCGGGACAGGGATTTACACCTTC.

This clone was counted once. J is TRBJ2-7 and V is TRBV6-1; 9 nucleotides agree with TRBD1. Per the germline V gene, CDR1 is MNHNS and CDR2 is SASEGT. The CDR3 covers 12 residues. J was trimmed by 5 bases and V by 7 bases; bases with no gene match: 3. The DNA for the CDR3 is TGTGCCAGCACCCGGACAGGGGACGAGCAGTACTTC. Its translation: CASTRTGDEQYF.

The chain employs TRBV5-5 and TRBJ2-3; D might be TRBD2 (6 bases). The CDR3 runs 16 residues. Germline CDR1 and CDR2: SGHKS and YYEKEE (reference sequence). Between the trimmed V and J ends, which lost 0 bases and 1 base, there was a span of 12 bases. In DNA form, the CDR3 reads TGTGCCAGCAGCTTGGATAGCGGCAGGGGCACAGATACGCAGTATTTT. Its protein is CASSLDSGRGTDTQYF.

This clone was picked up one time. This chain uses TRBV7-9 with TRBJ2-6; 8 bases are a match to TRBD1. The germline CDR1 and CDR2 sequences are SEHNR and FQNEAQ (reference sequence). V lost 5 bases, J lost 4 bases, and 7 bases stayed unmatched. The CDR3 sequence is 16 residues long. CDR3 bases: TGTGCCAGCAGCCCAGACAGGGGCTCCGGGGCCAACGTCCTGACTTTC. Encoded protein: CASSPDRGSGANVLTF.

J is TRBJ2-4 and V is TRBV11-2; no reliable D call. The ends were cut back, 5 bases at V and 0 bases at J, with 2 bases in the middle. Germline CDR1 SGHAT, CDR2 FQNNGV. The CDR3 extends over 12 amino acids. The CDR3 nucleotides read TGTGCCAGCAGCCTAGCCAAAAACATTCAGTACTTC. Its protein product is CASSLAKNIQYF.

This chain connects TRBV5-1 to TRBJ2-5; 12 bases match TRBD2. With 0 bases clipped from V and 7 bases from J, the junction kept 10 bases outside the gene matches. Germline-derived CDR1 and CDR2 are SGHRS and YFSETQ. The CDR3 is 17 residues long. The CDR3 nucleotides are TGCGCCAGCAGCTTGGCACTAGCGGGGGGTGCGCAGGGGACCCAGTACTTC. Translated, it gives CASSLALAGGAQGTQYF.

The chain recombines TRBV5-6 with TRBJ1-5; 7 nucleotides match TRBD1. There are 14 residues in the CDR3. The germline V gene encodes CDR1 SGHDT and CDR2 YYEEEE. V was clipped by 4 bases and J by 3 bases; unmatched bases: 4. The CDR3 coding sequence is TGTGCCAGCAGCCACGGGACAGTCAATCAGCCCCAGCATTTT. This codes for CASSHGTVNQPQHF.

This chain links TRBV9 with TRBJ2-1; TRBD2 matches 8 bases. Germline CDR1 SGDLS, CDR2 YYNGEE. The V and J ends lost 1 base and 8 bases, in that order; junction bases with no gene match: 11. The CDR3 length is 16 residues. CDR3 coding DNA: TGTGCCAGCAGCGTACAAGCGGGAGCCTATACGGATGAGCAGTTCTTC. It translates to CASSVQAGAYTDEQFF.

The chain employs TRBV11-2 and TRBJ2-2, with TRBD2 identical over 10 bases. Germline V gene lookup returns CDR1 SGHAT and CDR2 FQNNGV. Unmatched junction bases numbered 17, after V lost 6 bases and J lost 7 bases. The CDR3 runs to 18 residues. CDR3 amino acids: CASRPKRGLAENYGELFF. The DNA for the CDR3 is TGTGCCAGCAGACCCAAGAGAGGACTAGCGGAGAACTACGGGGAGCTGTTTTTT. Full variable domain (outside the CDR3, taken from reference TRBV11-2 and TRBJ2-2): EAGVAQSPRYKIIEKRQSVAFWCNPISGHATLYWYQQILGQGPKLLIQFQNNGVVDDSQLPKDRFSAERLKGVDSTLKIQPAKLEDSAVYLCASRPKRGLAENYGELFFGEGSRLTVL.

This chain connects TRBV2 to TRBJ1-2, with TRBD1 identical over 7 bases. Trimming took 11 bases from V and 4 from J; bases not matched to a gene: 4. The CDR3 length is 11 residues. Per germline, CDR1 SNHLY and CDR2 FYNNEI. This CDR3 reads CAGTALYGYTF. CDR3 DNA: TGTGCCGGGACAGCGCTCTATGGCTACACCTTC. Full variable domain (rest looked up from reference TRBV2 and TRBJ1-2): EPEVTQTPSHQVTQMGQEVILRCVPISNHLYFYWYRQILGQKVEFLVSFYNNEISEKSEIFDDQFSVERPDGSNFTLKIRSTKLEDSAMYFCAGTALYGYTFGSGTRLTVV.

The chain is built from TRBV7-9 and TRBJ2-2; D call uncertain. V lost 5 bases, J lost 6 bases, and 10 bases lay in between. The length of the CDR3 is 13 residues. Germline V gene sequence: CDR1 SEHNR, CDR2 FQNEAQ (reference sequence). This CDR3 reads CASSPRSPGELFF. The CDR3 nucleotides read TGTGCCAGCAGCCCCAGGTCTCCCGGGGAGCTGTTTTTT. Looking up the rest from reference TRBV7-9 and TRBJ2-2 gives the full variable domain: DTGVSQNPRHKITKRGQNVTFRCDPISEHNRLYWYRQTLGQGPEFLTYFQNEAQLEKSRLLSDRFSAERPKGSFSTLEIQRTEQGDSAMYLCASSPRSPGELFFGEGSRLTVL.